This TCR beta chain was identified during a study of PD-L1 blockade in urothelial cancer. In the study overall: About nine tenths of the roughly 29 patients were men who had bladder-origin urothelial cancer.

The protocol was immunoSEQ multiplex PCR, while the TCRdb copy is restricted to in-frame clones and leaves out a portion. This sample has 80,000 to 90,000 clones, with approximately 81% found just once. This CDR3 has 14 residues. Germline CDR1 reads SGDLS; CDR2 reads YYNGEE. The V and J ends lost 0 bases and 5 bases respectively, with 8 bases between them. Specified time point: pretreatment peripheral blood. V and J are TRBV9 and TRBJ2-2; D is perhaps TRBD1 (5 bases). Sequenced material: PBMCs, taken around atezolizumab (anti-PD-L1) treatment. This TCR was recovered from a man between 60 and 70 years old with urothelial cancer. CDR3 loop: CASSVEGETGELFF. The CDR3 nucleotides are TGTGCCAGCAGCGTAGAAGGGGAAACCGGGGAGCTGTTTTTT.